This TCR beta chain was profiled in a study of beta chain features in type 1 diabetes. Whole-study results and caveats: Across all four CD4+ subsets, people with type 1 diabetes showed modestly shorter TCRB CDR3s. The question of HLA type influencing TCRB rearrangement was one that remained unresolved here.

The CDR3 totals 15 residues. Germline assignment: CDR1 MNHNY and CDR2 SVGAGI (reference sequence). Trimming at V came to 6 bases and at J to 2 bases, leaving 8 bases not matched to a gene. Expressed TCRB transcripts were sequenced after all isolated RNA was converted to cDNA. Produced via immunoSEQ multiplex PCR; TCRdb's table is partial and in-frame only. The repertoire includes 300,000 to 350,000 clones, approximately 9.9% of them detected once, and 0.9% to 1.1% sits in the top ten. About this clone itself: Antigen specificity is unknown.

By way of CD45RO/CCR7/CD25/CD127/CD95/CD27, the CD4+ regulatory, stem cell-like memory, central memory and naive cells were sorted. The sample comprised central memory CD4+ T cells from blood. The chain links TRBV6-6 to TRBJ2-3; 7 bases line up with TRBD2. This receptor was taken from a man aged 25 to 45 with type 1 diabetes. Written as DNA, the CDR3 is TGTGCCAGCAGCCTAGGGAGGGCGGCCACAGATACGCAGTATTTT. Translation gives CASSLGRAATDTQYF.